The sequence of this T cell receptor (beta chain) was determined in a study of OX40 agonist ivuxolimab in advanced cancers. Study overall: The patients got ivuxolimab, which is an agonistic anti-OX40 (CD134) antibody. Patients with prior anti-PD-1, anti-PD-L1 or anti-CTLA-4 therapy were eligible; approximately 40% had some. Findings and limits, study-wide: On average, CD8+ T cells had more expanded clones than CD4+.

Notes on this clone: Its antigen is not identified. The same CDR3 also results from other DNA sequences found in this sample.

The method was immunoSEQ multiplex PCR; TCRdb's version includes in-frame clones alone and lacks a portion of them. Altogether about 120,000 clones are present, roughly 90% being singletons, with the ten largest covering about 0.3%. V lost 1 base, J lost 7 bases, and 5 bases lay in between. The CDR3 totals 12 residues. CDR1 and CDR2 from the germline V gene are SEHNR and FQNEAQ (reference sequence). The V gene is TRBV7-9, the J gene TRBJ1-5; D ambiguous. The material sequenced was CD4+ or CD8+ T cells sorted from blood, taken in a trial of the OX40 agonist ivuxolimab. The clonotype comes from an adult with an advanced solid tumor such as melanoma, head and neck, liver or kidney cancer. The CDR3 sequence is CASSLVSQPQHF. In DNA, the CDR3 is TGTGCCAGCAGCTTAGTGTCCCAGCCCCAGCATTTT.